This T cell receptor (beta chain) was profiled in a study of T cell responses to AZD1222 COVID-19 vaccine. Study summary: Second doses at about 4 or about 12 weeks were pooled. Study-wide results and limits: As reported, nearly half of all spike-specific TCRs target variant regions that are unmutated. Rises in breadth and depth of Spike-specific TCRs came after two AZD1222 doses. Every sample of the repertoires postdated the peak T cell response.

About this clone itself: What it binds is not known.

Germline lookup yields CDR1 SGDLS and CDR2 YYNGEE. With V trimmed by 0 bases and J by 6 bases, 12 bases remained unmatched. The CDR3 contains 17 residues. Measured with immunoSEQ multiplex PCR; TCRdb has only the in-frame clones, and not every one. This table holds about 120,000 clones, 85% to 95% found once. This specimen was peripheral blood, taken on day 0 of AZD1222 vaccination. This chain joins TRBV9 and TRBJ2-1, with 7 positions matching TRBD2. This sequence was found in an adult in good health. In nucleotides, the CDR3 is TGTGCCAGCAGCGTAGCTGGTATTGCGGGAGTACTCAATGAGCAGTTCTTC. Encoded protein: CASSVAGIAGVLNEQFF.